These 17 T cell receptor beta chains came from one sample sequenced in a study of T cell clonality in common variable immunodeficiency. Profiling relied on immunoSEQ multiplex PCR, and the TCRdb table lists in-frame clones only, not all of them. The specimen has about 66,000 clones, none found just once. Sequencing was carried out using peripheral blood mononuclear cells. These TCRs come from a person aged 18 to 69 in good health.

This clone was found many times. The read ends 3 residues before the CDR3 terminus; that terminus is restored from the germline J gene. The rearrangement uses TRBV27 and TRBJ2-2; D not resolved. The germline V gene encodes CDR1 MNHEY and CDR2 SMNVEV (reference sequence). The CDR3 is 15 residues long. V lost 3 bases to trimming and J lost 3 bases, with 11 bases between them. The CDR3 spells CASSFRFLHTGELFF. The covered CDR3 bases are TGTGCCAGCAGTTTCCGGTTCCTACACACCGGGGAG.

As concerns this clone: The read falls 3 residues short of the CDR3 end, and the missing part is taken from the germline J gene. Other DNA sequences within the sample encode an identical CDR3. This chain uses TRBV30 with TRBJ1-5; D ambiguous. Germline values: CDR1 GTSNPN, CDR2 SVGIG (reference sequence). This CDR3 contains 13 residues. V lost 0 bases and J 2 bases, leaving 5 bases between the germline ends. CDR3 in amino acids: CAWSVLGNQPQHF. The CDR3 bases that were read are TGTGCCTGGAGTGTACTCGGCAATCAGCCC.

This clone was observed at least ten times. The CDR3 is cut off 3 residues early in the read; its end comes from the germline J gene. The V call is TRBV5-1, the J call TRBJ1-2, with 10 positions matching TRBD1. Trimming removed 4 bases from V and 4 bases from J; junction bases left unmatched: 4. The CDR3 runs to 14 residues. Germline V gene sequence: CDR1 SGHRS, CDR2 YFSETQ. The part of the CDR3 DNA that was read is TGCGCCAGCAGCGTCGGACAGGGGGGCTATGGC. Translation: CASSVGQGGYG. In full, the CDR3 is CASSVGQGGYGYTF. Variable domain in full (rest from reference TRBV5-1 and TRBJ1-2): KAGVTQTPRYLIKTRGQQVTLSCSPISGHRSVSWYQQTPGQGLQFLFEYFSETQRNKGNFPGRFSGRQFSNSRSEMNVSTLELGDSALYLCASSVGQGGYGYTFGSGTRLTVV.

Concerning this clone itself: The read halts 3 residues ahead of the CDR3 end, with the missing end drawn from the germline J gene. V and J are TRBV20-1 and TRBJ2-7, with D possibly TRBD1 on 5 matching bases. The CDR3 spans 16 residues. Trimming cost V 0 bases and J 4 bases, with 19 bases left between them. Germline V gives CDR1 DFQATT, CDR2 SNEGSKA (reference sequence). The covered CDR3 bases are TGCAGTGCTAGAGATTCTGCCCGACGGAACAGGTACGAG. This codes for CSARDSARRNRYE. The CDR3 in full is CSARDSARRNRYEQYF.

This clone came up many times. A junction end diverges from the germline sequence, so it may reflect a read error. The observed sequence ends 3 residues before the CDR3 terminus, with the missing tail filled in from the germline J gene. This rearrangement joins TRBV6-1 to TRBJ1-1; D gene unclear. The germline CDR1 and CDR2 sequences are MNHNS and SASEGT. The CDR3 runs to 14 residues. CDR3 sequence reads: CASREDYSNTEAFF. The part of the CDR3 DNA that was read is TGTGCCAGCAGGGAAGACTATTCGAACACTGAA.

This clone was counted ten times or more. With the read ending 3 residues before the CDR3 end, the germline J gene is used to fill in that end. This rearrangement joins TRBV18 to TRBJ1-4; D might be TRBD1 (5 bases). Trimming pared 3 bases from V and 7 bases from J, leaving 27 bases between. The CDR3 consists of 19 residues. Per germline, CDR1 KGHSH and CDR2 LQKENI. The CDR3: CASSPKQIQDTHWGEKLFF. The sequenced CDR3 bases are TGTGCCAGCTCACCGAAACAGATACAGGACACTCACTGGGGTGAAAAA.

In its sample, this clone was seen many times. The CDR3 extends 3 residues past the end of the read, so its final part is completed from the germline J gene. This rearrangement joins TRBV7-6 to TRBJ1-1; TRBD1 aligns across 8 bases. Germline V lookup: CDR1 SGHVS, CDR2 FNYEAQ. There are 13 residues in the CDR3. Losses at the gene ends were 5 bases for V and 1 base for J; bases not matched to a gene: 0. The CDR3 sequence is CASSDRGNTEAFF. The sequenced CDR3 bases are TGTGCCAGCAGCGACAGGGGGAACACTGAA.

The table lists this clone with many counts. From the germline J gene comes the end of the CDR3, since the read stops 3 residues before it. V usage is TRBV5-1 and J usage is TRBJ2-3; no clear D gene. The CDR3 sequence is 13 residues long. Germline CDR1 is SGHRS and CDR2 is YFSETQ. Trimming stripped 2 bases from V and 1 base from J, with 5 bases between. CDR3 loop: CASSFPGTDTQYF. CDR3 DNA, as far as it was read: TGCGCCAGCAGCTTCCCCGGCACAGATACG.

This clone has at least ten counts. Within the sample, other DNA sequences also encode this same CDR3. The CDR3 loop is CSASRTSGVLAKNIQYF. CDR3 bases read: TGCAGTGCTTCCCGGACTAGCGGGGTTCTAGCCAAAAACATT. The gene calls are TRBV20-1 and TRBJ2-4; 12 nucleotides agree with TRBD2. The read ends 3 residues shy of where the CDR3 ends; the end is completed using the germline J gene. V was pared by 5 bases and J by 0 bases, with 8 bases of the junction left unmatched. The CDR3 is 17 residues long. Per germline, CDR1 DFQATT and CDR2 SNEGSKA (reference sequence).

At least ten counts were recorded for this clone. The sequence runs out 3 residues before the end of the CDR3; the remainder is reconstructed from the germline J gene. The chain carries TRBV7-9 and TRBJ2-2, with D possibly being TRBD1 (5 bases). CDR3 length equals 15 residues. From germline, CDR1 is SEHNR and CDR2 FQNEAQ (reference sequence). V was clipped by 5 bases and J by 6 bases, with 16 bases between them. CDR3 DNA, as far as it was read: TGTGCCAGCAGCCACGGCGGACATCCTCCCGGGGAG. Translating gives CASSHGGHPPGE. The whole CDR3 protein reads CASSHGGHPPGELFF.

This clone showed up many times. CDR3 sequence reads: CASTPTANTGELFF. CDR3 DNA (partial): TGTGCCAGTACCCCGACAGCGAACACCGGGGAG. The chain combines TRBV19 with TRBJ2-2, with TRBD1 as a possible D gene (5 bases). The read stops 3 residues short of the end of the CDR3; the missing end is completed from the germline J gene. Germline CDR1 reads LNHDA; CDR2 reads SQIVND (reference sequence). The CDR3 is 14 amino acids. Between the trimmed V and J ends, which lost 7 bases and 0 bases, there was a span of 9 bases.

This clone was counted ten times or more. The read finishes 3 residues shy of the CDR3 end, and the germline J gene is used to complete it. The chain joins TRBV2 to TRBJ2-7; maybe TRBD2 (5 bases). Trimming removed 8 bases from V and 2 bases from J, with 16 bases in between. CDR1 and CDR2 (germline): SNHLY, FYNNEI. The CDR3 length is 14 residues. CDR3 loop: CASHGVRVTYEQYF. The CDR3 bases that were read are TGTGCCAGCCACGGGGTTAGAGTAACCTACGAG.

In this sample, this clone turned up many times. At one of its ends the junction is not consistent with the germline gene, which may arise from a read error. The read ends 3 residues shy of where the CDR3 ends; the end is completed using the germline J gene. The V call is TRBV19, the J call TRBJ1-5, with D possibly matching TRBD1 (5 bases). CDR1 and CDR2 from the germline V gene are LNHDA and SQIVND (reference sequence). The CDR3 totals 17 residues. The CDR3 bases that were read are TGTGCCAGCAGTACCGTGGATGGGGGGGAGAGCAATCAGCCC. It yields the protein CASSTVDGGESNQP. The complete CDR3 sequence is CASSTVDGGESNQPQHF.

This clone was counted at least ten times. The read is 3 residues too short to cover the CDR3 end, so that end is filled in from the germline J gene. This chain connects TRBV7-9 to TRBJ1-1; 9 bases line up with TRBD1. This CDR3 has 14 amino acids. Germline V CDR1 and CDR2: SEHNR, FQNEAQ (reference sequence). The CDR3 region is CASSLAGQGSKAFF. The sequenced part of the CDR3 DNA is TGTGCCAGCAGCTTAGCGGGACAGGGTTCCAAA.

This clone was counted at least ten times. Read coverage stops 3 residues before the CDR3 terminus; the germline J gene supplies the remainder. The rearrangement joins TRBV12-3 or TRBV12-4 to TRBJ1-5; D perhaps matches TRBD1 (5 bases). With 6 bases removed from V and 6 bases from J, the gap between germline ends came to 18 bases. This CDR3 has 15 amino acids. The covered CDR3 bases are TGTGCCAGCAGCCATCGTGGGCAGGGAAGTCAGCCC. It translates to CASSHRGQGSQP. The whole CDR3 sequence is CASSHRGQGSQPQHF.

This clone was found a few times. The observed sequence ends 3 residues before the CDR3 terminus, with the missing tail filled in from the germline J gene. The chain is built from TRBV19 and TRBJ2-4; no clear D gene. The CDR3 covers 15 residues. Germline V gene data show CDR1 as LNHDA and CDR2 as SQIVND (reference sequence). The CDR3 is CASSRELTKNYGQYF. CDR3 bases read: TGTGCCAGTAGTCGTGAGCTAACAAAGAACTATGGT.

This clone has only a few counts. The read falls 3 residues short of the CDR3 end, and the missing part is taken from the germline J gene. The chain links TRBV7-8 to TRBJ1-6; possibly TRBD1 for D (5 bases). Trimming removed 5 bases from V and 9 bases from J, with 17 bases in between. CDR1 and CDR2 (germline): SGHVS, FQNEAQ. The CDR3 length is 15 residues. The CDR3 is CASSPKTQGGSPLHF. CDR3 DNA, as far as it was read: TGTGCCAGCAGCCCTAAAACTCAGGGTGGTTCACCC.